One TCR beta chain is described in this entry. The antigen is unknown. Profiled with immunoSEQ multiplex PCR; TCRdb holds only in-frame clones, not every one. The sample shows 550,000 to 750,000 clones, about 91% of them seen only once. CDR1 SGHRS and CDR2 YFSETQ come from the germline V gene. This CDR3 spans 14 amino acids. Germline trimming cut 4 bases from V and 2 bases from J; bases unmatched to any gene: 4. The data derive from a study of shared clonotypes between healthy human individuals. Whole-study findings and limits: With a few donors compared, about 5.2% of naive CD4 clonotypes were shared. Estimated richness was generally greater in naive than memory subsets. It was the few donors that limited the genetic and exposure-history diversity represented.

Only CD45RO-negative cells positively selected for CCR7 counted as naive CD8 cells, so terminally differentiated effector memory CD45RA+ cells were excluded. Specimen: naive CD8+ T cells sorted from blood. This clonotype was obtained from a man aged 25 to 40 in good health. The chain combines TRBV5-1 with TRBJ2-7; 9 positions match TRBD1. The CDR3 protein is CASSTGQGPYEQYF. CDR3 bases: TGCGCCAGCAGCACGGGACAGGGACCCTACGAGCAGTACTTC.